This TCR beta chain was sequenced during a study of T-cell reconstitution after alpha-beta-depleted transplantation in children. This clonotype appeared many times. The TCRbeta library was prepared with unique molecular identifiers. TCRdb re-analysed the PCR reads in MiXCR, keeping a single row per CDR3 protein. Of roughly 100,000 distinct CDR3 sequences listed, 7.5% to 9.5% are singletons. The J segment lost 4 bases and the V segment lost 6 bases, leaving 7 bases of the junction unmatched. Germline CDR1 is DFQATT and CDR2 is SNEGSKA (reference sequence). This CDR3 comprises 13 residues. This chain connects TRBV20-1 to TRBJ2-5, with 8 bases fitting TRBD1. Source: PBMCs from the stem cell graft donor, taken from the stem cell graft. The origin of this receptor is a human donor who donated a stem cell graft to a child with congenital amegakaryocytic thrombocytopenia. Here the CDR3 DNA reads TGCAGTGCCCAAGACAGGGGAAGAGAGACCCAGTACTTC. It specifies CSAQDRGRETQYF.